Sequencing of this TCR beta chain was carried out in a study of T-cell reconstitution after alpha-beta-depleted transplantation in children. Broader study findings: Surviving recipient T cells and thymic progenitors underlay high day-60 TCRbeta diversity in some patients. Diversity and T-cell counts at one year after transplant derived mostly from new T cells. Reportedly, alpha-beta T cells present about two months post-transplant originated from several hundred expanded clones of graft origin.

This clonotype was observed a handful of times. The target antigen is unknown. Preparation of the TCRbeta library was carried out with unique molecular identifiers. TCRdb reprocessed the PCR reads with MiXCR, giving one entry per CDR3 protein. The table records just over 950,000 distinct CDR3 sequences, roughly 29% of them present only once. The specimen was PBMCs, mostly from graft donor cells, collected 360 days after TCRalphabeta/CD19-depleted stem cell transplant. The clonotype originates from a boy in the first two years of life who had a stem cell transplant for SCID, so the T cells may come from the graft donor.

The CDR3 loop is CASSPGRGQSQETQYF. The CDR3 DNA sequence: TGCGCCAGCAGCCCTGGAAGGGGACAGAGCCAAGAGACCCAGTACTTC. The chain is built from TRBV5-1 and TRBJ2-5, with TRBD1 matching 7 bases. V lost 4 bases to trimming and J lost 1 base; unmatched junction nucleotides: 10. Germline lookup yields CDR1 SGHRS and CDR2 YFSETQ. CDR3 size: 16 residues.